The 15 T cell receptor beta chains below all came from one sample that was sequenced in a study of blood T cell repertoires in COVID-19 (dated by TCRdb to between 2020 and 2021). To prepare the library, the immunoSEQ multiplex PCR assay was applied. Drawn from immuneACCESS, this table holds only the in-frame rearrangements with V and J called that TCRdb kept. Clones are partly lost; checked studies trace under half to an unresolved V gene and leave the rest unexplained. The sample table contains about 240,000 clones; only one count was recorded for around four fifths of them. The top ten hold 3% to 4% of the sample. The sample taken for sequencing was PBMCs or T cells enriched from blood (not recorded which). These receptor sequences come from a woman between 40 and 55 years old who had been exposed to COVID-19.

The rearrangement uses TRBV12-5 and TRBJ2-3; 13 nucleotides match TRBD2. With V trimmed by 6 bases and J by 0 bases, 3 bases remained unmatched. The germline CDR1 and CDR2 sequences are LGHNT and FRNRAP. The CDR3 runs to 16 residues. The CDR3 DNA follows: TGTGCTAGTGGCCCGGGACTAGCGGGAAGCACAGATACGCAGTATTTT. Translating it yields CASGPGLAGSTDTQYF.

This chain links TRBV6-8 with TRBJ1-6; D is perhaps TRBD1 (5 bases). CDR1 and CDR2 from the germline V gene are MNHGY and SAAAGT. The CDR3 consists of 15 residues. V was pared by 11 bases and J by 9 bases, with 23 bases between. As DNA, the CDR3 is TGTGCCGGTCAAGTCCAGGGCGCCCTGGGTTCACCCCTCCACTTT. Translation: CAGQVQGALGSPLHF.

The chain carries TRBV27 and TRBJ2-7; D is uncertain. CDR1 and CDR2 (germline): MNHEY, SMNVEV (reference sequence). Trimming pared 5 bases from V and 2 bases from J, leaving 10 bases between. The CDR3 totals 13 residues. DNA of the CDR3: TGTGCCAGCAGTCCCCAGGTAGCCTACGAGCAGTACTTC. Its translation: CASSPQVAYEQYF.

The chain recombines TRBV7-6 with TRBJ1-5; no definite D call. V gave up 1 base and J gave up 1 base, with 14 bases separating them. The CDR3 length is 17 residues. Germline lookup yields CDR1 SGHVS and CDR2 FNYEAQ. Here the CDR3 DNA reads TGTGCCAGCAGCTTAGGAGACTCCCCTTGGAGCAATCAGCCCCAGCATTTT. Translating it yields CASSLGDSPWSNQPQHF.

This clone turned up a few times. The chain uses TRBV6-5 and TRBJ2-1; D might be TRBD1 (5 bases). CDR1 is MNHEY, CDR2 SVGAGI, per germline. The V end lost 7 bases, the J end lost 9 bases, and 10 bases lay between the germline ends. The CDR3 contains 11 residues. CDR3 sequence: CASTGFSEQFF. DNA for the CDR3: TGTGCCAGCACAGGGTTTAGTGAGCAGTTCTTC.

The genes are TRBV29-1 and TRBJ2-3; maybe TRBD1 (6 bases). Between the trimmed V and J ends, which lost 6 bases and 7 bases, there was a span of 11 bases. Germline V gene data show CDR1 as SQVTM and CDR2 as ANQGSEA. CDR3 length: 11 amino acids. The CDR3 reads CSVVTGHTQYF. The CDR3 DNA reads as TGCAGCGTCGTGACAGGCCATACGCAGTATTTT.

In this sample, this clone turned up once. The chain has TRBV3-1 (or the pseudogene TRBV3-2) and TRBJ1-1, with TRBD1 as a possible D gene (5 bases). Trimming removed 0 bases from V and 1 base from J, with 6 bases in between. Germline lookup yields CDR1 LGHDT and CDR2 YNNKEL (reference sequence). The CDR3 totals 14 residues. The CDR3 reads CASSQDTGNTEAFF. CDR3 nucleotides: TGTGCCAGCAGCCAAGATACAGGGAACACTGAAGCTTTCTTT.

This clone was seen a single time. V gene TRBV28 combines with J gene TRBJ1-5; possibly TRBD1 for D (5 bases). The V and J ends lost 3 bases and 6 bases respectively, with 12 bases between them. Germline values: CDR1 MDHEN, CDR2 SYDVKM. This CDR3 is 14 amino acids long. CDR3: CASSLVQVGQPQHF. DNA for the CDR3: TGTGCCAGCAGTTTGGTACAGGTCGGTCAGCCCCAGCATTTT. Using reference TRBV28 and TRBJ1-5 for the parts outside the CDR3, the full variable domain is DVKVTQSSRYLVKRTGEKVFLECVQDMDHENMFWYRQDPGLGLRLIYFSYDVKMKEKGDIPEGYSVSREKKERFSLILESASTNQTSMYLCASSLVQVGQPQHFGDGTRLSIL.

The genes are TRBV7-2 and TRBJ1-4, with D possibly TRBD1 on 6 matching bases. This CDR3 has 16 residues. Per the germline V gene, CDR1 is SGHTA and CDR2 is FQGNSA. V shed 5 bases and J shed 0 bases, with 13 bases lying between them. The CDR3, as DNA: TGTGCCAGCAGCCCGGGGGGCCGATCAACTAATGAAAAACTGTTTTTT. It yields the protein CASSPGGRSTNEKLFF.

The chain carries TRBV4-1 and TRBJ2-3, with 13 bases identical to TRBD2. Per germline, CDR1 MGHRA and CDR2 YSYEKL. This CDR3 has 16 residues. With 2 bases clipped from V and 5 bases from J, the junction kept 4 bases outside the gene matches. The CDR3 loop reads CASSQRLAGGGDTQYF. Here the CDR3 DNA reads TGCGCCAGCAGCCAAAGACTAGCGGGGGGTGGAGATACGCAGTATTTT.

The V call is TRBV7-9, the J call TRBJ2-1, with D possibly TRBD1 on 6 matching bases. The germline V gene has CDR1 SEHNR and CDR2 FQNEAQ (reference sequence). Trimming shortened V by 5 bases and J by 10 bases, and 21 bases separated the two germline ends. The CDR3 sequence is 15 residues long. The CDR3 DNA reads as TGTGCCAGCAGCCTATTGGGGCCCGGACAGACGGAGCAGTTCTTC. Its translation: CASSLLGPGQTEQFF.

The rearrangement uses TRBV7-8 and TRBJ1-5; D remains ambiguous. CDR3 length: 16 amino acids. Germline assignment: CDR1 SGHVS and CDR2 FQNEAQ. Trimming removed 8 bases at V and 0 bases at J, with 17 bases between. Here the CDR3 DNA reads TGTGCCAGCGTCACTGGCGGGGTTAATAGCAATCAGCCCCAGCATTTT. This codes for CASVTGGVNSNQPQHF.

The chain couples TRBV11-3 to TRBJ1-3; D remains unclear. From germline, CDR1 is SGHNT and CDR2 YENEEA. The V end was cut by 5 bases, the J end by 0 bases, with 14 bases between. This CDR3 contains 16 residues. CDR3 DNA sequence: TGTGCCAGCAGCCTCGGTATCGGGAACTCTGGAAACACCATATATTTT. Translated: CASSLGIGNSGNTIYF.

The gene calls are TRBV27 and TRBJ2-7; TRBD1 matches 8 bases. V lost 2 bases and J lost 0; bases outside the gene matches: 6. The CDR3 sequence is 16 residues long. Germline values: CDR1 MNHEY, CDR2 SMNVEV (reference sequence). The CDR3 region has the DNA TGTGCCAGCAGTTTAGTGACAGGGGAAGGCTCCTACGAGCAGTACTTC. It codes for CASSLVTGEGSYEQYF.

This clone was observed once. J is TRBJ1-2 and V is TRBV5-1, with D maybe TRBD1 (6 bases). This CDR3 contains 12 residues. Germline V gives CDR1 SGHRS, CDR2 YFSETQ. Trimming shortened V by 4 bases and J by 5 bases, and 9 bases separated the two germline ends. CDR3 bases: TGCGCCAGCAGCACGAGGGGGTATGGCTACACCTTC. Its protein product is CASSTRGYGYTF.